The present entry profiles one T cell receptor beta chain with its context. Antigen unknown. This sample stems from a study of beta chain features in type 1 diabetes. Overall study results and limits: Shorter TCRB CDR3s, moderately but significantly so, were found in Type 1 diabetes patients in all four CD4+ subsets. A greater similarity of naive, central memory and Treg TCRB repertoires was seen among patients than among healthy donors.

Germline-derived CDR1 and CDR2 are SGHRS and YFSETQ. The CDR3 spans 13 residues. V shed 4 bases and J shed 7 bases, with 14 bases lying between them. Reverse transcription of all isolated RNA meant that expressed TCRB transcripts were sequenced. Using immunoSEQ multiplex PCR, the repertoire was profiled, and TCRdb retains in-frame clones only, with some absent. Counted here are around 180,000 clones, around an eighth occurring once; the ten biggest clones make up 0.5% to 0.75%. Input material: central memory CD4+ T cells from blood. The chain joins TRBV5-1 to TRBJ1-1; tentative D call: TRBD1 (6 bases). The receptor was isolated from a woman aged 18 to 35 in good health. The CDR3 region is CASSLTGYSEAFF. CDR3 DNA sequence: TGCGCCAGCAGCCTTACAGGGTACAGTGAAGCTTTCTTT.